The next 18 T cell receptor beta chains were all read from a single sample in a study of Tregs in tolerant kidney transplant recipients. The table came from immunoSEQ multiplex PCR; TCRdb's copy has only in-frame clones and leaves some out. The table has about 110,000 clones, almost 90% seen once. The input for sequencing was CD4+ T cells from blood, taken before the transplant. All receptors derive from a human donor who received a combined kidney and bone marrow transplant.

The CDR3 sequence is CASSLDVTTANTEAFF. CDR3 coding DNA: TGTGCCAGCAGCTTAGATGTAACGACAGCGAACACTGAAGCTTTCTTT. This chain connects TRBV11-2 to TRBJ1-1; D is possibly TRBD1 (5 bases). The CDR3 is made up of 16 amino acids. V lost 0 bases, J lost 1 base, and 12 bases lay in between. The germline gives CDR1 SGHAT, CDR2 FQNNGV.

The CDR3 DNA follows: TGTGCCAGCAGCCCGGGCGCAGGGGTGAACACTGAAGCTTTCTTT. As protein: CASSPGAGVNTEAFF. The chain joins TRBV7-6 to TRBJ1-1, with D perhaps TRBD1 (6 bases). V lost 5 bases and J 0 bases, leaving 13 bases between the germline ends. The CDR3 runs to 15 residues. The germline V gene encodes CDR1 SGHVS and CDR2 FNYEAQ.

The CDR3 bases are TGTGCCAGCCGGACACCCCGGGTGGGGGAGCAGTACTTC. Protein product: CASRTPRVGEQYF. The chain carries TRBV28 and TRBJ2-7; D is perhaps TRBD1 (5 bases). This CDR3 comprises 13 residues. Trimming shortened V by 8 bases and J by 7 bases, and 18 bases separated the two germline ends. CDR1 and CDR2 from the germline V gene are MDHEN and SYDVKM. The variable domain in full, completed from reference TRBV28 and TRBJ2-7, reads DVKVTQSSRYLVKRTGEKVFLECVQDMDHENMFWYRQDPGLGLRLIYFSYDVKMKEKGDIPEGYSVSREKKERFSLILESASTNQTSMYLCASRTPRVGEQYFGPGTRLTVT.

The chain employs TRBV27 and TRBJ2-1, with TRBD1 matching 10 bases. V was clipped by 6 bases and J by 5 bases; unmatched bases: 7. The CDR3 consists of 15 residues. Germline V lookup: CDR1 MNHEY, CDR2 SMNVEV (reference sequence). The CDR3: CASRKGQGTNNEQFF. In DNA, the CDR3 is TGTGCCAGCAGGAAGGGACAGGGGACGAACAATGAGCAGTTCTTC.

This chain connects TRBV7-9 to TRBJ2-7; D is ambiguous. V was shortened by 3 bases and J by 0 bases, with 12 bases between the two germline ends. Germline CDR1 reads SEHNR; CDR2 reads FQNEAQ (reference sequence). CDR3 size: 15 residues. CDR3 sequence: CASSFLDTLSYEQYF. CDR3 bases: TGTGCCAGCAGCTTCTTAGACACCCTCTCCTACGAGCAGTACTTC. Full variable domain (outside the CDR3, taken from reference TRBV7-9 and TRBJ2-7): DTGVSQNPRHKITKRGQNVTFRCDPISEHNRLYWYRQTLGQGPEFLTYFQNEAQLEKSRLLSDRFSAERPKGSFSTLEIQRTEQGDSAMYLCASSFLDTLSYEQYFGPGTRLTVT.

CDR3 in amino acids: CASSAGRVTGELFF. Written as DNA, the CDR3 is TGTGCCAGCAGTGCCGGCAGGGTCACCGGGGAGCTGTTTTTT. This chain connects TRBV2 to TRBJ2-2; possibly TRBD1 for D (5 bases). CDR1 is SNHLY, CDR2 FYNNEI, per germline. Trimming removed 4 bases from V and 4 bases from J, with 10 bases in between. CDR3 size: 14 residues.

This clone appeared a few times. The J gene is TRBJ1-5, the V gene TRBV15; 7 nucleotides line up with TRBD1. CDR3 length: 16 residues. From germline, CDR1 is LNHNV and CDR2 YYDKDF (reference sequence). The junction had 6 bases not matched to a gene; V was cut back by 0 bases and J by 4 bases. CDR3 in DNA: TGTGCCACCAGCAGAGATGGAAGGGACAGAAATCAGCCCCAGCATTTT. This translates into CATSRDGRDRNQPQHF. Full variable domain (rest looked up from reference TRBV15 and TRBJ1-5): DAMVIQNPRYQVTQFGKPVTLSCSQTLNHNVMYWYQQKSSQAPKLLFHYYDKDFNNEADTPDNFQSRRPNTSFCFLDIRSPGLGDTAMYLCATSRDGRDRNQPQHFGDGTRLSIL.

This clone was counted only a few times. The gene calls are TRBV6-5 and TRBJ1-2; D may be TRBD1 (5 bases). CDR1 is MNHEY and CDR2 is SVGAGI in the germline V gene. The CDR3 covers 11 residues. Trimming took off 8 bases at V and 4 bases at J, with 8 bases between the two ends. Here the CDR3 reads CASGGGYGYTF. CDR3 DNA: TGTGCCAGCGGGGGGGGCTATGGCTACACCTTC.

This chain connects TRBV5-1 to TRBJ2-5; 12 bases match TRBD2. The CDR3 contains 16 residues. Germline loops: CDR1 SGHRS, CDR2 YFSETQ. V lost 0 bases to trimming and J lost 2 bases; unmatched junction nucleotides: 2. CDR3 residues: CASSLVLAGGQETQYF. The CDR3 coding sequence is TGCGCCAGCAGCTTGGTGCTAGCGGGAGGGCAAGAGACCCAGTACTTC.

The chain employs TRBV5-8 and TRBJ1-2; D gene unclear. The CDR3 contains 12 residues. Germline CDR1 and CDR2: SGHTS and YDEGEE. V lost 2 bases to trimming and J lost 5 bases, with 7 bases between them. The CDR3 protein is CASSLQQYGYTF. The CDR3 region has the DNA TGTGCCAGCAGCTTACAGCAGTATGGCTACACCTTC.

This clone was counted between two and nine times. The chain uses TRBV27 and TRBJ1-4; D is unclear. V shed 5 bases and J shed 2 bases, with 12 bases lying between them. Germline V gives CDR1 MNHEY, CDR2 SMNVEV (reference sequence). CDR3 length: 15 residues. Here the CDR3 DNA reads TGTGCCAGCAGTCCCCGCGTGCCGACTAATGAAAAACTGTTTTTT. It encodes CASSPRVPTNEKLFF.

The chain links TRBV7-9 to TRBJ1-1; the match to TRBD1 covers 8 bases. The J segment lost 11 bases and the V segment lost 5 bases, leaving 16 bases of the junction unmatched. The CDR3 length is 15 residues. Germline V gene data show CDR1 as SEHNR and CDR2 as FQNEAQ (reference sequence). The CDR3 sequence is CASSTGTGAVSGAFF. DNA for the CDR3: TGTGCCAGCAGCACCGGGACAGGAGCCGTTAGTGGGGCTTTCTTT.

The CDR3 spells CAGSGDKGGSEQYF. The CDR3, as DNA: TGTGCCGGATCGGGTGATAAGGGAGGTTCCGAGCAGTACTTC. The gene calls are TRBV30 and TRBJ2-7; weak D call: TRBD2 (6 bases). CDR1 is GTSNPN, CDR2 SVGIG, per germline (reference sequence). V gave up 8 bases and J gave up 6 bases, with 23 bases separating them. The CDR3 runs 14 residues.

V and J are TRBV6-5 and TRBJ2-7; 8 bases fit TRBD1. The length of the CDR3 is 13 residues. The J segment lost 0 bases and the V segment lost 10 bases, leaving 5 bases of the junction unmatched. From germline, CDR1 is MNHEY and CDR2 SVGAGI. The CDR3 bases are TGTGCCACCGCAGGGGGCGCCTCCTACGAGCAGTACTTC. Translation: CATAGGASYEQYF.

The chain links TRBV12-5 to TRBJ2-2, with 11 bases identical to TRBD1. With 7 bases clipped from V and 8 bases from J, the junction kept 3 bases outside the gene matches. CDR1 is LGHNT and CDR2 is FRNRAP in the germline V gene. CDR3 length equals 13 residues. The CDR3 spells CASADRGLGELFF. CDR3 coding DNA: TGTGCTAGTGCGGACAGGGGGCTGGGGGAGCTGTTTTTT.

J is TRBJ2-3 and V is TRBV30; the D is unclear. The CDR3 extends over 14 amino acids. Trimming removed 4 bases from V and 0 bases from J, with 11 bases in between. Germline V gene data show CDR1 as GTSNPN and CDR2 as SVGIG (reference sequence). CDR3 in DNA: TGTGCCTGGAAGAGCTTCTATAGCACAGATACGCAGTATTTT. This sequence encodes CAWKSFYSTDTQYF.

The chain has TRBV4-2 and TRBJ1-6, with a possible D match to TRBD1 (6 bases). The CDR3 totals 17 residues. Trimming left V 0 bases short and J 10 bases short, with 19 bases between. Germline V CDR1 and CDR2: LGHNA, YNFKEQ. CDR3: CASSQEGDKKKESPLHF. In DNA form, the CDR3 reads TGTGCCAGCAGCCAAGAGGGGGACAAAAAAAAGGAGTCACCCCTCCACTTT.

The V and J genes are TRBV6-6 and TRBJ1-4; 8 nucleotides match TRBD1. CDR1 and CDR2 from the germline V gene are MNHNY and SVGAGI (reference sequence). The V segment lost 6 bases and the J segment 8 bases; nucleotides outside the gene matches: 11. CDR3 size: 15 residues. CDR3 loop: CASSQPTGVLEKLFF. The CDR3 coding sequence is TGTGCCAGCAGCCAACCGACAGGGGTTTTGGAAAAACTGTTTTTT.